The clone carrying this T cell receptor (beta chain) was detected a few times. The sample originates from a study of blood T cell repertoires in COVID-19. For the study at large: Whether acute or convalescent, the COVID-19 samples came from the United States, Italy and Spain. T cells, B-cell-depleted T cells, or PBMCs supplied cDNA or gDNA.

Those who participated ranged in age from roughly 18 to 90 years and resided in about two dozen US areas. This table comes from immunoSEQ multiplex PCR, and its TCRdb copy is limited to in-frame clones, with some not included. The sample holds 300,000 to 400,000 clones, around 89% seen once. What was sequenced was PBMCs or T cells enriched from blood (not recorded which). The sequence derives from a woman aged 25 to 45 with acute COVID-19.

CDR3 region: CASSRGDYGYTF. The DNA for the CDR3 is TGTGCCAGCAGCAGGGGCGACTATGGCTACACCTTC. The chain joins TRBV7-9 to TRBJ1-2; D may be TRBD1 (5 bases). V lost 5 bases and J lost 3, with 7 bases in between. The CDR3 runs to 12 residues. Germline V gives CDR1 SEHNR, CDR2 FQNEAQ (reference sequence).